Listed here are 31 T cell receptor beta chains from one sample, sequenced in a study of T cells after somatic rescue of genetic block. The protocol was immunoSEQ multiplex PCR, while the TCRdb copy is restricted to in-frame clones and leaves out a portion. The profile covers about 10,000 clones, with 74% appearing a single time and less than 25% taken by the ten largest. Sequenced input: peripheral blood mononuclear cells (PBMCs). The receptors were gathered from a boy under 18.

The chain uses TRBV28 and TRBJ1-2, with D possibly matching TRBD1 (6 bases). The CDR3 extends over 13 amino acids. The germline V gene encodes CDR1 MDHEN and CDR2 SYDVKM. V gave up 2 bases and J gave up 3 bases, with 7 bases separating them. CDR3 sequence (DNA): TGTGCCAGCAGTTTAGGGGGCCACTATGGCTACACCTTC. Translation: CASSLGGHYGYTF.

The rearrangement links TRBV5-1 to TRBJ2-7, with 11 bases matching TRBD2. This CDR3 is built from 16 residues. In germline, CDR1 is SGHRS, CDR2 YFSETQ. J lost 5 bases, V lost 3 bases, and 10 bases had no gene match. CDR3 sequence (DNA): TGCGCCAGCAGCTGGGTCTTTAGCGGGGGGGTCCACGAGCAGTACTTC. The encoded protein is CASSWVFSGGVHEQYF. The full variable domain, in which reference TRBV5-1 and TRBJ2-7 provide the parts outside the CDR3, is KAGVTQTPRYLIKTRGQQVTLSCSPISGHRSVSWYQQTPGQGLQFLFEYFSETQRNKGNFPGRFSGRQFSNSRSEMNVSTLELGDSALYLCASSWVFSGGVHEQYFGPGTRLTVT.

The J gene is TRBJ1-4, the V gene TRBV2; no clear D gene. Germline CDR1 SNHLY, CDR2 FYNNEI. This CDR3 region has 11 residues. Trimming stripped 6 bases from V and 11 bases from J, with 10 bases between. This CDR3 is CASSLGPKLFF. CDR3 in DNA: TGTGCCAGCAGCCTCGGGCCTAAACTGTTTTTT.

This clone showed up just a few times. The chain is built from TRBV18 and TRBJ2-7; D tentatively fits TRBD1 or TRBD2 (5 bases each). CDR1 KGHSH and CDR2 LQKENI come from the germline V gene. The V gene lost 0 bases and the J gene lost 2 bases, with 11 bases spanning the gap. CDR3 length: 15 amino acids. The CDR3 coding sequence is TGTGCCAGCTCACCACCGGCCGGGGCTCCCTACGAGCAGTACTTC. Encoded protein: CASSPPAGAPYEQYF.

This sequence joins TRBV5-1 and TRBJ1-4, with 9 bases lining up with TRBD1. CDR1 and CDR2 from the germline V gene are SGHRS and YFSETQ. The CDR3 runs 15 residues. V shed 2 bases and J 7 bases; nucleotides not matched to a gene: 6. In DNA form, the CDR3 reads TGCGCCAGCAGCTTTGGGACAGGGCGGGTTGAAAAACTGTTTTTT. Residues: CASSFGTGRVEKLFF.

V usage is TRBV9 and J usage is TRBJ2-1, with 7 bases fitting TRBD2. Losses at the gene ends were 3 bases for V and 8 bases for J; bases not matched to a gene: 11. There are 15 residues in the CDR3. CDR1 is SGDLS, CDR2 YYNGEE, per germline. CDR3 DNA sequence: TGTGCCAGCAGCGAGAGACTAGGACTAGTCGATGAGCAGTTCTTC. This codes for CASSERLGLVDEQFF.

In this sample, this clone is medium-sized. The chain couples TRBV14 to TRBJ2-7; 13 nucleotides align to TRBD2. The CDR3 has 17 residues. V lost 5 bases to trimming and J lost 2 bases; unmatched junction nucleotides: 9. The germline CDR1 and CDR2 sequences are SGHDN and FVKESK. The CDR3 loop is CASSDGLAGVGAYEQYF. The CDR3 DNA reads as TGTGCCAGCAGCGACGGACTAGCGGGAGTAGGTGCCTACGAGCAGTACTTC.

The gene calls are TRBV5-1 and TRBJ2-3; 12 bases agree with TRBD2. The CDR3 loop spans 16 amino acids. Germline CDR1 is SGHRS and CDR2 is YFSETQ. V was clipped by 3 bases and J by 3 bases; unmatched bases: 5. The CDR3 here is CASSSKLAGGTDTQYF. CDR3 bases: TGCGCCAGCAGCTCTAAACTAGCGGGGGGTACAGATACGCAGTATTTT.

This chain joins TRBV15 and TRBJ1-2; D call uncertain. This CDR3 comprises 13 residues. CDR1 and CDR2 (germline): LNHNV, YYDKDF (reference sequence). V was clipped by 3 bases and J by 1 base, with 6 bases between them. CDR3 coding DNA: TGTGCCACCAGCAGGGACCATAACTATGGCTACACCTTC. This gives the protein CATSRDHNYGYTF.

The gene calls are TRBV18 and TRBJ1-2; 9 bases map to TRBD1. V was pared by 6 bases and J by 2 bases, with 7 bases of the junction left unmatched. Germline lookup yields CDR1 KGHSH and CDR2 LQKENI. This CDR3 spans 15 amino acids. CDR3 sequence reads: CASSRTGDENYGYTF. The DNA for the CDR3 is TGTGCCAGCTCCAGGACAGGGGATGAGAACTATGGCTACACCTTC.

The chain is built from TRBV4-1 and TRBJ1-4, with a possible D match to TRBD1 (6 bases). Germline CDR1 MGHRA, CDR2 YSYEKL. This CDR3 contains 14 residues. V was shortened by 4 bases and J by 6 bases, with 12 bases between the two germline ends. CDR3 sequence: CASSRQGQDEKLFF. CDR3 bases: TGCGCCAGCAGCCGGCAGGGGCAGGATGAAAAACTGTTTTTT.

The chain uses TRBV18 and TRBJ2-5; the D gene could be TRBD1 or TRBD2 (5 bases each). The CDR3 has 17 amino acids. From germline, CDR1 is KGHSH and CDR2 LQKENI. Trimming removed 3 bases at V and 4 bases at J, with 21 bases between. The chain's CDR3 is CASSPLTGTLGIETQYF. The CDR3 nucleotides read TGTGCCAGCTCACCCCTCACCGGGACCCTTGGGATAGAGACCCAGTACTTC. The full variable domain, rest sourced from reference TRBV18 and TRBJ2-5, is NAGVMQNPRHLVRRRGQEARLRCSPMKGHSHVYWYRQLPEEGLKFMVYLQKENIIDESGMPKERFSAEFPKEGPSILRIQQVVRGDSAAYFCASSPLTGTLGIETQYFGPGTRLLVL.

The chain links TRBV5-1 to TRBJ2-3, with TRBD2 as a possible D gene (6 bases). The CDR3 extends over 16 amino acids. CDR1 and CDR2 (germline): SGHRS, YFSETQ. Trimming took off 4 bases at V and 0 bases at J, with 15 bases between the two ends. This chain's CDR3 is CASSPRGGGSTDTQYF. In nucleotides, the CDR3 is TGCGCCAGCAGCCCGAGGGGAGGAGGGAGCACAGATACGCAGTATTTT.

The J gene is TRBJ2-7, the V gene TRBV2; D is uncertain. V lost 6 bases, J lost 3 bases, and 6 bases lay in between. The length of the CDR3 is 11 residues. CDR1 and CDR2 (germline): SNHLY, FYNNEI. The CDR3, as DNA: TGTGCCAGCAGGCCCTACTACGAGCAGTACTTC. Translated, it gives CASRPYYEQYF.

The chain combines TRBV28 with TRBJ2-1; the match to TRBD2 covers 7 bases. This CDR3 is built from 16 residues. Trimming cost V 5 bases and J 4 bases; bases outside gene matches: 11. Per the germline V gene, CDR1 is MDHEN and CDR2 is SYDVKM. The CDR3 DNA reads TGTGCCAGCAGTACCAGTGGACTAGTGAGTTACAATGAGCAGTTCTTC. This codes for CASSTSGLVSYNEQFF.

V is TRBV7-3 and J is TRBJ1-2; a possible D gene is TRBD1 (6 bases). The V end lost 2 bases, the J end lost 6 bases, and 16 bases lay between the germline ends. Germline-derived CDR1 and CDR2 are SGHTA and FQGTGA. The CDR3 totals 15 residues. The CDR3 nucleotides read TGTGCCAGCAGCTTAGGTCCGGGGGCGCTTGATGGCTACACCTTC. Translation gives CASSLGPGALDGYTF. Variable domain in full (rest from reference TRBV7-3 and TRBJ1-2): GAGVSQTPSNKVTEKGKYVELRCDPISGHTALYWYRQSLGQGPEFLIYFQGTGAADDSGLPNDRFFAVRPEGSVSTLKIQRTERGDSAVYLCASSLGPGALDGYTFGSGTRLTVV.

V and J are TRBV27 and TRBJ2-3; D is perhaps TRBD2 (6 bases). Germline-derived CDR1 and CDR2 are MNHEY and SMNVEV (reference sequence). The length of the CDR3 is 16 residues. V lost 4 bases, J lost 0 bases, and 14 bases lay in between. CDR3 sequence reads: CASSWRASGSTDTQYF. As DNA, the CDR3 is TGTGCCAGCAGTTGGAGGGCGAGCGGGAGCACAGATACGCAGTATTTT.

The rearrangement joins TRBV27 to TRBJ2-7; D unclear. Trimming shortened V by 2 bases and J by 2 bases, and 4 bases separated the two germline ends. The CDR3 has 12 residues. The germline V gene has CDR1 MNHEY and CDR2 SMNVEV (reference sequence). The CDR3 region is CASSLAPYEQYF. CDR3 nucleotide sequence: TGTGCCAGCAGTTTAGCTCCCTACGAGCAGTACTTC.

The chain has TRBV14 and TRBJ2-5; D is undetermined. Germline V CDR1 and CDR2: SGHDN, FVKESK. This CDR3 contains 13 residues. V was trimmed by 4 bases and J by 2 bases, leaving 8 bases between them. For the CDR3, the DNA is TGTGCCAGCAGCCTATCCAGACAAGAGACCCAGTACTTC. Its protein product is CASSLSRQETQYF. The variable domain in full, with the rest retrieved from reference TRBV14 and TRBJ2-5, is EAGVTQFPSHSVIEKGQTVTLRCDPISGHDNLYWYRRVMGKEIKFLLHFVKESKQDESGMPNNRFLAERTGGTYSTLKVQPAELEDSGVYFCASSLSRQETQYFGPGTRLLVL.

This clone is medium-sized. The chain employs TRBV5-1 and TRBJ2-2, with 9 bases lining up with TRBD2. The J segment lost 7 bases and the V segment lost 2 bases, leaving 6 bases of the junction unmatched. Germline V gives CDR1 SGHRS, CDR2 YFSETQ. CDR3 size: 15 residues. The CDR3 loop reads CASSFQREVVGELFF. In DNA, the CDR3 is TGCGCCAGCAGCTTCCAGCGGGAGGTAGTCGGGGAGCTGTTTTTT.

The V and J genes are TRBV4-1 and TRBJ1-3; perhaps TRBD1 as D (5 bases). The CDR3 is made up of 15 amino acids. From germline, CDR1 is MGHRA and CDR2 YSYEKL. V lost 4 bases, J lost 0 bases, and 10 bases lay in between. In DNA form, the CDR3 reads TGCGCCAGCAGCCCACAGGAGTTCTCTGGAAACACCATATATTTT. It translates to CASSPQEFSGNTIYF.

In its sample, this clone was seen once. This chain connects TRBV5-1 to TRBJ2-2, with 13 bases identical to TRBD2. V shed 5 bases, J shed 9 bases, and the junction held 13 bases outside the gene matches. Germline values: CDR1 SGHRS, CDR2 YFSETQ. This CDR3 comprises 17 residues. CDR3: CASSPGLAGPQGRELFF. For the CDR3, the DNA is TGCGCCAGCAGTCCGGGACTAGCGGGGCCCCAGGGCCGGGAGCTGTTTTTT. The variable domain in full, completed from reference TRBV5-1 and TRBJ2-2, reads KAGVTQTPRYLIKTRGQQVTLSCSPISGHRSVSWYQQTPGQGLQFLFEYFSETQRNKGNFPGRFSGRQFSNSRSEMNVSTLELGDSALYLCASSPGLAGPQGRELFFGEGSRLTVL.

The chain carries TRBV5-6 and TRBJ1-5, with 11 bases lining up with TRBD1. J was trimmed by 4 bases and V by 0 bases; bases with no gene match: 3. Germline V lookup: CDR1 SGHDT, CDR2 YYEEEE. The CDR3 loop spans 16 amino acids. CDR3 DNA sequence: TGTGCCAGCAGCTTGGGGACAGGGGGCTGGAATCAGCCCCAGCATTTT. Protein sequence: CASSLGTGGWNQPQHF.

This clone was observed a single time. The J gene is TRBJ1-1, the V gene TRBV6-1; 7 nucleotides agree with TRBD1. This CDR3 has 15 amino acids. With V trimmed by 4 bases and J by 5 bases, 10 bases remained unmatched. Germline V gene data show CDR1 as MNHNS and CDR2 as SASEGT. This CDR3 is CASSVKLGTVTEAFF. DNA of the CDR3: TGTGCCAGCAGTGTGAAATTAGGGACAGTTACTGAAGCTTTCTTT.

V is TRBV18 and J is TRBJ1-1; D is unclear. Germline lookup yields CDR1 KGHSH and CDR2 LQKENI. Trimming pared 3 bases from V and 1 base from J, leaving 9 bases between. CDR3 length: 14 residues. CDR3 loop: CASSPWEGNTEAFF. CDR3 coding DNA: TGTGCCAGCTCACCCTGGGAGGGGAACACTGAAGCTTTCTTT.

The CDR3 is CAIWTGLSYGYTF. The CDR3 nucleotides read TGTGCCATCTGGACAGGGCTAAGCTATGGCTACACCTTC. The chain has TRBV6-1 and TRBJ1-2; 8 bases are shared with TRBD1. CDR3 size: 13 residues. J gave up 4 bases and V 10 bases, and 8 bases lay outside the gene matches. Germline CDR1 and CDR2: MNHNS and SASEGT.

The chain links TRBV28 to TRBJ2-7; D possibly corresponds to TRBD1 (7 bases). The CDR3 has 15 amino acids. Between the trimmed V and J ends, which lost 7 bases and 3 bases, there was a span of 19 bases. Per germline, CDR1 MDHEN and CDR2 SYDVKM. CDR3 nucleotides: TGTGCCAGCACCCCCGGGGGACAGCCCCTCTACGAGCAGTACTTC. This gives the protein CASTPGGQPLYEQYF.

This clone was counted only a few times. V is TRBV5-6 and J is TRBJ1-1; D gene unclear. Trimming removed 1 base from V and 4 bases from J, with 5 bases in between. Germline V gene data show CDR1 as SGHDT and CDR2 as YYEEEE. The CDR3 totals 12 residues. The chain's CDR3 is CASSLRFTEAFF. Written as DNA, the CDR3 is TGTGCCAGCAGCTTGCGGTTCACTGAAGCTTTCTTT.

The rearrangement joins TRBV6-5 to TRBJ2-5; possible D gene TRBD1, 6 bases. The J call may be incorrect, as the DNA end agrees better with TRBJ2-7. This CDR3 is built from 15 residues. Germline values: CDR1 MNHEY, CDR2 SVGAGI. CDR3 loop: CASSYSGTSSYEQYF. The CDR3 DNA is TGTGCCAGCAGTTACTCGGGGACATCCTCCTACGAGCAGTACTTC.

The J gene is TRBJ1-4, the V gene TRBV5-1; perhaps TRBD1 as D (6 bases). CDR1 and CDR2 from the germline V gene are SGHRS and YFSETQ. The CDR3 totals 15 residues. The V end lost 4 bases, the J end lost 10 bases, and 20 bases lay between the germline ends. Here the CDR3 DNA reads TGCGCCAGCAGCCCGGGGGGCATAGCGATGGGAAAACTGTTTTTT. As protein: CASSPGGIAMGKLFF.

In DNA, the CDR3 is TGTGCCAGCAGCAAAGGGGCCCCGAGGCGACAAGAGACCCAGTACTTC. Amino acid sequence: CASSKGAPRRQETQYF. The rearrangement links TRBV21-1 to TRBJ2-5. TRBV21-1 is a known pseudogene. The CDR3 covers 16 residues.